A selection of T cell receptor beta chains follows, all from one sample in a study of CD8+CD57+ T cells in acquired aplastic anemia. A single record per CDR3 protein comes from TCRdb applying MiXCR to the reads. The sample lists roughly 180,000 distinct CDR3 sequences; 64% were seen once. The sample comprised sorted CD4+, CD8+, or CD8+CD57+ T cells (not recorded which) from PBMCs. The origin of the receptors is a human donor with severe aplastic anemia or a healthy control (not recorded which). Each CDR3 is given with its conserved first and last residue. The order of the fields is J gene, V gene, CDR3 protein.

>TRBJ2-7|TRBV18
CASSPYGGAQEQYF
>TRBJ2-3|TRBV7-6
CASSLLGPGLEGKRQYF
>TRBJ1-2|TRBV7-9
CASSLTGGYSGYTF
>TRBJ2-2|TRBV7-6
CASSLGGVRSTGELFF
>TRBJ1-5|TRBV20-1
CSARSGDQPQHF
>TRBJ2-7|TRBV5-6
CASSSSLGGSYEQYF
>TRBJ1-1|TRBV2
CASSDGTEVEAFF
>TRBJ1-1|TRBV24-1
CATSPGDTEAFF
>TRBJ1-1|TRBV7-9
CASDSSKHKRIMEAFF
>TRBJ2-5|TRBV7-6
CASSLAGQGPGRSYNETQYF
>TRBJ2-1|TRBV7-6
CASSLGAPGQQYNEQFF
>TRBJ2-7|TRBV4-3
CASSQVWGYEQYF
>TRBJ1-6|TRBV7-9
CASSSVSVGAGSPLHF
>TRBJ2-5|TRBV2
CASSESVNQETQYF
>TRBJ1-2|TRBV19
CASSADSRHGYTF
>TRBJ2-3|TRBV5-1
CASRDGLAGGADTQYF
>TRBJ1-4|TRBV5-4
CASSSPTGQENEKLFF
>TRBJ1-1|TRBV7-9
CASRTTGTLNTEAFF
>TRBJ2-3|TRBV20-1
CSARVQGSMDTQYF
>TRBJ1-1|TRBV18
CASSPPGQMNTEAFF
>TRBJ2-5|TRBV5-6
CASSLDGGEETQYF
>TRBJ2-7|TRBV15
CATSTPVGSREQYF
>TRBJ1-1|TRBV2
CASNLQPNTEAFF
>TRBJ1-4|TRBV7-2
CASSLLSSANEKLFF
>TRBJ2-7|TRBV5-4
CASSLQGAGYEQYF
>TRBJ2-7|TRBV15
CATSSDRGLSQYF
>TRBJ2-2|TRBV10-1
CASSERGGPGELFF
>TRBJ2-7|TRBV5-8
CASSHRGGEQYF